The 28 T cell receptor beta chains presented below share a single source sample, sequenced in a study of T-cell memory formation after mild COVID-19. A single record per CDR3 protein comes from TCRdb applying MiXCR to the 5' RACE reads. This sample has about 360,000 distinct CDR3 sequences, with approximately 15% found just once. Sequencing used PBMCs or a T cell subset sorted from them (not recorded which). Every receptor here comes from a man younger than 35 who had mild COVID-19 (a few samples of this study predate the infection). Cell type and time point are not known.

The CDR3 reads CASSHVKASGNTIYF. Here the CDR3 DNA reads TGTGCCAGCAGCCATGTCAAGGCATCGGGAAACACCATATATTTT. This chain links TRBV7-9 with TRBJ1-3, with D uncertain. V was trimmed by 5 bases and J by 4 bases, leaving 15 bases between them. Germline V gives CDR1 SEHNR, CDR2 FQNEAQ (reference sequence). This CDR3 has 15 residues.

The chain links TRBV29-1 to TRBJ2-3; D remains ambiguous. Trimming removed 3 bases at V and 0 bases at J, with 7 bases between. The CDR3 covers 13 residues. The germline V gene has CDR1 SQVTM and CDR2 ANQGSEA. CDR3 amino acids: CSVDGVSTDTQYF. CDR3 DNA sequence: TGCAGCGTTGATGGCGTTAGCACAGATACGCAGTATTTT.

This clonotype was seen a handful of times. V gene TRBV4-2 combines with J gene TRBJ1-2; no clear D. V dropped 4 bases and J dropped 4 bases, with 22 bases sitting between them. The CDR3 covers 17 residues. The V gene's germline CDR1 is LGHNA and CDR2 YNFKEQ. The CDR3 sequence: CASSRPLGQAVPYGYTF. CDR3 bases: TGTGCCAGCAGCCGTCCACTGGGTCAGGCCGTCCCCTATGGCTACACCTTC.

V usage is TRBV4-1 and J usage is TRBJ2-7, with D possibly matching TRBD1 (5 bases). With 1 base removed from V and 7 bases from J, the gap between germline ends came to 11 bases. The CDR3 length is 13 residues. Germline V gene data show CDR1 as MGHRA and CDR2 as YSYEKL. CDR3 residues: CASSQGPGLEQYF. The CDR3 bases are TGCGCCAGCAGCCAAGGTCCAGGGTTGGAGCAGTACTTC.

V and J are TRBV7-8 and TRBJ1-2; TRBD1 is a possible D gene (5 bases). The V and J ends lost 5 bases and 5 bases respectively, with 21 bases between them. From germline, CDR1 is SGHVS and CDR2 FQNEAQ. This CDR3 is built from 16 residues. For the CDR3, the DNA is TGTGCCAGCAGCCTAAGGAGTCGACAGTCGATTTATGGCTACACCTTC. Amino acid sequence: CASSLRSRQSIYGYTF.

The chain recombines TRBV3-1 with TRBJ1-1; D is unresolved. Trimming removed 2 bases from V and 10 bases from J, with 8 bases in between. The germline CDR1 and CDR2 sequences are LGHDT and YNNKEL (reference sequence). The CDR3 is made up of 11 amino acids. For the CDR3, the DNA is TGTGCCAGCAGCCAACGGGATACAGCTTTCTTT. Its translation is CASSQRDTAFF.

V gene TRBV20-1 combines with J gene TRBJ1-1; D unresolved. Trimming took off 6 bases at V and 1 base at J, with 12 bases between the two ends. The CDR3 is made up of 13 amino acids. Germline CDR1 reads DFQATT; CDR2 reads SNEGSKA (reference sequence). The CDR3 is CSAGGGSNTEAFF. The DNA of the CDR3 is TGCAGTGCCGGCGGTGGTTCGAACACTGAAGCTTTCTTT.

This clonotype has more than one count but fewer than ten. The chain recombines TRBV10-3 with TRBJ1-3; D might be TRBD1 (5 bases). Trimming shortened V by 8 bases and J by 0 bases, and 5 bases separated the two germline ends. The CDR3 runs to 12 residues. Germline values: CDR1 ENHRY, CDR2 SYGVKD. This CDR3 reads CAIGGSGNTIYF. The CDR3 nucleotides are TGTGCCATCGGGGGCTCTGGAAACACCATATATTTT.

The chain recombines TRBV4-1 with TRBJ2-2; tentatively, D is TRBD1 (5 bases). The CDR3 runs to 15 residues. V lost 4 bases and J 5 bases, leaving 14 bases between the germline ends. Germline CDR1 and CDR2: MGHRA and YSYEKL. The CDR3 sequence: CASSPTRRATGELFF. CDR3 sequence (DNA): TGCGCCAGCAGCCCAACTCGCAGGGCGACCGGGGAGCTGTTTTTT.

Many counts were recorded for this clonotype. The chain employs TRBV7-2 and TRBJ2-3; no clear D gene. V gave up 7 bases and J gave up 4 bases, with 18 bases separating them. The CDR3 totals 15 residues. Germline V CDR1 and CDR2: SGHTA, FQGNSA. The CDR3 DNA follows: TGTGCCAGCACCCTTTGGGAAACGGGCGCAGATACGCAGTATTTT. Translating it yields CASTLWETGADTQYF. The variable domain in full, with the rest retrieved from reference TRBV7-2 and TRBJ2-3, is GAGVSQSPSNKVTEKGKDVELRCDPISGHTALYWYRQSLGQGLEFLIYFQGNSAPDKSGLPSDRFSAERTGGSVSTLTIQRTQQEDSAVYLCASTLWETGADTQYFGPGTRLTVL.

This chain uses TRBV11-2 with TRBJ2-1, with D possibly being TRBD2 (6 bases). The germline V gene encodes CDR1 SGHAT and CDR2 FQNNGV. The V gene lost 1 base and the J gene lost 8 bases, with 18 bases spanning the gap. The length of the CDR3 is 16 residues. The CDR3 here is CASSLGWSRGGDEQFF. DNA of the CDR3: TGTGCCAGCAGCTTAGGTTGGTCGCGGGGCGGTGATGAGCAGTTCTTC.

This clonotype was observed a handful of times. V gene TRBV6-1 combines with J gene TRBJ1-2; the match to TRBD1 covers 7 bases. The CDR3 loop spans 15 amino acids. Losses at the gene ends were 3 bases for V and 9 bases for J; bases not matched to a gene: 13. CDR1 is MNHNS and CDR2 is SASEGT in the germline V gene. CDR3 in amino acids: CASSEHLTGQVSYTF. CDR3 nucleotide sequence: TGTGCCAGCAGTGAGCACCTGACAGGGCAAGTTAGCTACACCTTC.

The sample holds many counts of this clonotype. The CDR3 loop is CASSSSPGGRSTAYEQYF. The CDR3 DNA reads as TGCGCCAGCAGCTCATCGCCAGGCGGGAGAAGTACGGCCTACGAGCAGTACTTC. The rearrangement uses TRBV5-1 and TRBJ2-7; 7 bases map to TRBD2. Unmatched junction bases numbered 17, after V lost 3 bases and J lost 2 bases. Germline CDR1 is SGHRS and CDR2 is YFSETQ. The CDR3 consists of 18 residues.

This clonotype was seen only a few times. The V and J genes are TRBV11-2 and TRBJ2-7; D is unresolved. V gave up 2 bases and J gave up 2 bases, with 19 bases separating them. CDR3 length equals 17 residues. Germline CDR1 SGHAT, CDR2 FQNNGV. The CDR3 spells CASSLNIGHGRPYEQYF. CDR3 nucleotide sequence: TGTGCCAGCAGCTTAAACATTGGGCATGGTCGGCCCTACGAGCAGTACTTC.

The V call is TRBV15, the J call TRBJ1-4; 9 positions agree with TRBD1. Germline V gene lookup returns CDR1 LNHNV and CDR2 YYDKDF (reference sequence). The CDR3 totals 12 residues. V lost 8 bases to trimming and J lost 8 bases; unmatched junction nucleotides: 3. The CDR3 reads CATGTGWEKLFF. CDR3 coding DNA: TGTGCCACCGGGACAGGGTGGGAAAAACTGTTTTTT.

The chain couples TRBV4-1 to TRBJ1-6; 7 bases are a match to TRBD1. This CDR3 comprises 15 residues. Germline loops: CDR1 MGHRA, CDR2 YSYEKL. V dropped 6 bases and J dropped 1; count of bases not matched to a gene: 3. Here the CDR3 reads CASRQGRSYNSPLHF. The CDR3 coding sequence is TGCGCCAGCAGACAGGGGAGATCCTATAATTCACCCCTCCACTTT.

V is TRBV15 and J is TRBJ2-7, with 7 bases identical to TRBD1. The CDR3 covers 13 residues. Germline CDR1 reads LNHNV; CDR2 reads YYDKDF (reference sequence). V lost 5 bases and J lost 4; bases outside the gene matches: 5. The CDR3 sequence is CATSAGRGYEQYF. The CDR3 bases are TGTGCCACCAGCGCCGGCAGGGGGTACGAGCAGTACTTC.

This clonotype was recorded a few times. V gene TRBV3-1 combines with J gene TRBJ1-2, with D unresolved. V was clipped by 0 bases and J by 5 bases, with 7 bases between them. This CDR3 is 13 amino acids long. Germline-derived CDR1 and CDR2 are LGHDT and YNNKEL (reference sequence). CDR3 residues: CASSQEAVYGYTF. CDR3 sequence (DNA): TGTGCCAGCAGCCAAGAGGCGGTTTATGGCTACACCTTC.

The V gene is TRBV9, the J gene TRBJ2-1, with D unclear. CDR3 size: 15 residues. Per germline, CDR1 SGDLS and CDR2 YYNGEE. The ends were cut back, 4 bases at V and 5 bases at J, with 16 bases in the middle. The CDR3 sequence: CASSPPAPRHNEQFF. The CDR3 DNA sequence: TGTGCCAGCAGCCCCCCCGCACCCCGCCACAATGAGCAGTTCTTC.

This clonotype was counted between two and nine times. The J gene is TRBJ2-7, the V gene TRBV4-3; 12 bases agree with TRBD1. The V gene end was trimmed by 3 bases and the J gene end by 6 bases; junction bases not matched to a gene: 18. The CDR3 extends over 19 amino acids. CDR1 and CDR2 from the germline V gene are LGHNA and YSLEER. Here the CDR3 reads CASSQLTSRDRGRSAEQYV. The DNA of the CDR3 is TGCGCCAGCAGCCAGCTAACGAGCCGGGACAGGGGGCGTTCGGCCGAGCAGTACGTC.

V and J are TRBV20-1 and TRBJ2-5; 9 bases map to TRBD1. The J segment lost 5 bases and the V segment lost 2 bases, leaving 9 bases of the junction unmatched. The CDR3 extends over 15 amino acids. Germline V gene data show CDR1 as DFQATT and CDR2 as SNEGSKA (reference sequence). CDR3 protein: CSARPGTGWGETQYF. CDR3 nucleotide sequence: TGCAGTGCTAGACCAGGGACAGGGTGGGGGGAGACCCAGTACTTC.

The chain couples TRBV7-9 to TRBJ1-2; the D gene is possibly TRBD1 (6 bases). V lost 4 bases and J 8 bases, leaving 20 bases between the germline ends. Germline V gives CDR1 SEHNR, CDR2 FQNEAQ (reference sequence). This CDR3 region has 15 residues. CDR3 in DNA: TGTGCCAGCAGCTCCCCAGGGGCTGGGATAGGGGGCTACACCTTC. The encoded protein is CASSSPGAGIGGYTF.

V is TRBV20-1 and J is TRBJ2-5, with TRBD2 as a possible D gene (7 bases). The V end was cut by 4 bases, the J end by 5 bases, with 20 bases between. This CDR3 has 15 amino acids. Germline V gene sequence: CDR1 DFQATT, CDR2 SNEGSKA (reference sequence). CDR3 region: CSAKDPGGGGETQYF. The CDR3 bases are TGCAGTGCTAAGGACCCAGGCGGGGGCGGCGAGACCCAGTACTTC.

This clonotype was counted between two and nine times. The rearrangement links TRBV11-2 to TRBJ1-4; the match to TRBD1 covers 9 bases. Germline V gene data show CDR1 as SGHAT and CDR2 as FQNNGV. CDR3 length equals 17 residues. Losses at the gene ends were 4 bases for V and 0 bases for J; bases not matched to a gene: 6. This CDR3 is CASSSGQGTATNEKLFF. For the CDR3, the DNA is TGTGCCAGCAGCTCCGGACAGGGGACTGCAACTAATGAAAAACTGTTTTTT.

This sequence joins TRBV12-3 or TRBV12-4 and TRBJ1-5; possible D gene TRBD1, 5 bases. Trimming removed 3 bases at V and 2 bases at J, with 14 bases between. The CDR3 has 16 residues. In DNA form, the CDR3 reads TGTGCCAGCAGTTTTGGCAGGGAAAGGGGCAATCAGCCCCAGCATTTT. Translation: CASSFGRERGNQPQHF.

This clonotype has just a few counts. The rearrangement joins TRBV20-1 to TRBJ2-2; TRBD1 aligns across 7 bases. Trimming removed 5 bases from V and 2 bases from J; junction bases left unmatched: 5. CDR1 and CDR2 (germline): DFQATT, SNEGSKA (reference sequence). The length of the CDR3 is 14 residues. Written as DNA, the CDR3 is TGCAGTGCTCCGGACAGGAGAAACACCGGGGAGCTGTTTTTT. It encodes CSAPDRRNTGELFF.

Only a few counts were recorded for this clonotype. The gene calls are TRBV7-9 and TRBJ2-3, with 7 bases aligning to TRBD1. Trimming removed 5 bases from V and 0 bases from J; junction bases left unmatched: 5. From germline, CDR1 is SEHNR and CDR2 FQNEAQ (reference sequence). This CDR3 comprises 15 residues. The CDR3 DNA reads TGTGCCAGCAGCCCCCGGGACAGAAGCACAGATACGCAGTATTTT. This translates into CASSPRDRSTDTQYF.

This clonotype was detected a few times. The gene calls are TRBV6-2 or TRBV6-3 and TRBJ1-1, with TRBD1 as a possible D gene (5 bases). Trimming took 3 bases from V and 3 from J, leaving 14 bases between them. Germline V CDR1 and CDR2: MNHEY, SVGEGT. CDR3 length: 15 amino acids. In DNA form, the CDR3 reads TGTGCCAGCAGTTATGAGGGGAGTCCTCACACTGAAGCTTTCTTT. It yields the protein CASSYEGSPHTEAFF.